This entry concerns a single TCR beta chain. Trimming shortened V by 2 bases and J by 3 bases, and 14 bases separated the two germline ends. The CDR3 runs to 15 residues. Germline V gives CDR1 SQVTM, CDR2 ANQGSEA. The data belong to a study of shared clonotypes between healthy human individuals. The table came from immunoSEQ multiplex PCR; TCRdb's copy has only in-frame clones and leaves some out. The table has more than 1.2 million clones, about 98.5% seen once; the top ten hold roughly 0.35%. Sequenced sample: naive CD4+ T cells sorted from blood. Subset here: CD45RA+ positively selected. This rearrangement joins TRBV29-1 to TRBJ1-5; perhaps TRBD1 as D (6 bases). This sequence was found in a man younger than 40 in good health. CDR3 region: CSVEFGQLLNQPQHF. CDR3 DNA sequence: TGCAGCGTTGAATTTGGACAGTTACTCAATCAGCCCCAGCATTTT.